These 5 T cell receptor beta chains originate from one sample sequenced in a study of T cell repertoires in cytomegalovirus infection. TCRdb redid the calling of the reads with MiXCR, one entry per CDR3 protein. Altogether about 360,000 distinct CDR3 sequences are present, about a third being singletons, with the ten largest covering less than 15%. These TCRs' antigens remain unknown. The starting material was cultured PBMCs, obtained from culture after CMV antigen stimulation. These receptor sequences come from a human donor in good health (CMV status not recorded). Some clones in this sample may be carry-over from other donors' samples.

The genes are TRBV19 and TRBJ2-1, with a possible D match to TRBD2 (6 bases). The V end lost 7 bases, the J end lost 2 bases, and 12 bases lay between the germline ends. This CDR3 contains 14 residues. CDR1 LNHDA and CDR2 SQIVND come from the germline V gene (reference sequence). The CDR3 is CASKGRRTYNEQFF. Here the CDR3 DNA reads TGTGCCAGTAAAGGGAGGCGGACCTACAATGAGCAGTTCTTC.

The V call is TRBV6-8, the J call TRBJ1-4; D is unresolved. V was trimmed by 0 bases and J by 2 bases, leaving 4 bases between them. This CDR3 is built from 14 residues. Germline lookup yields CDR1 MNHGY and CDR2 SAAAGT. CDR3 amino acids: CASSYSTTNEKLFF. Here the CDR3 DNA reads TGTGCCAGCAGTTACTCCACGACTAATGAAAAACTGTTTTTT.

This chain links TRBV19 with TRBJ1-3; D is possibly TRBD1 (6 bases). The CDR3 sequence is 18 residues long. The germline gives CDR1 LNHDA, CDR2 SQIVND (reference sequence). Trimming stripped 7 bases from V and 0 bases from J, with 22 bases between. The CDR3 loop reads CASIPGLGQGSSGNTIYF. The CDR3 DNA sequence: TGTGCCAGTATCCCGGGTTTGGGTCAGGGGAGCTCTGGAAACACCATATATTTT.

The chain uses TRBV27 and TRBJ1-1; no clear D. Germline CDR1 MNHEY, CDR2 SMNVEV (reference sequence). V was clipped by 5 bases and J by 1 base, with 11 bases between them. The CDR3 covers 14 residues. The DNA for the CDR3 is TGTGCCAGCAGTCCCCATCCGGCGAACACTGAAGCTTTCTTT. It translates to CASSPHPANTEAFF.

The chain links TRBV7-9 to TRBJ1-1; 7 nucleotides align to TRBD1. J was trimmed by 0 bases and V by 6 bases; bases with no gene match: 7. CDR3 length: 15 amino acids. CDR1 SEHNR and CDR2 FQNEAQ come from the germline V gene (reference sequence). Here the CDR3 reads CASSFQGVLNTEAFF. Written as DNA, the CDR3 is TGTGCCAGCAGTTTTCAGGGGGTGCTGAACACTGAAGCTTTCTTT.